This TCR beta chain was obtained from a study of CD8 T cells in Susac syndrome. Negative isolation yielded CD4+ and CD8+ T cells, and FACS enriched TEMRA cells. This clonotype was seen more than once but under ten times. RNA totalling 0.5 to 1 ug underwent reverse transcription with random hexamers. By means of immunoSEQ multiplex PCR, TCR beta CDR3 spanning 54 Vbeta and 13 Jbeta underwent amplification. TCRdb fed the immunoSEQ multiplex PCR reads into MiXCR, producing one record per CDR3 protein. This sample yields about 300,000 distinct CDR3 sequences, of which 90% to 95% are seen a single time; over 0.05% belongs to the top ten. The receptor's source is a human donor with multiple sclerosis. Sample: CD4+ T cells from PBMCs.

DNA for the CDR3: TGTGCCAGCAGTGAATCAAGGGCACCCCTGGTGCAGTACTTC. Its translation is CASSESRAPLVQYF. The chain links TRBV25-1 to TRBJ2-7; D is unclear. The CDR3 runs to 14 residues. CDR1 is MGHDK, CDR2 SYGVNS, per germline. V was clipped by 1 base and J by 9 bases, with 16 bases between them.